One and the same sample provided the 3 T cell receptor beta chains below, sequenced in a study of Graves' ophthalmopathy and Graves' hyperthyroidism. TCR beta CDR3 regions were amplified from RNA transcripts. First-round RT-PCR employed HTBI primers, with a second-round multiplex PCR after it. TCRdb processed the multiplex PCR reads anew with MiXCR; each CDR3 protein has one entry. The data contain a few hundred thousand distinct CDR3 sequences, under 25% of them seen just once; the ten biggest clones take up roughly 3%. Material: peripheral blood. Source of these receptors: a young woman with stable Graves' hyperthyroidism.

This clonotype occurred many times. The rearrangement links TRBV6-5 to TRBJ1-2; 9 positions match TRBD1. The ends lost 0 bases at V and 8 bases at J; junction bases unmatched: 7. The CDR3 runs 15 residues. Per the germline V gene, CDR1 is MNHEY and CDR2 is SVGAGI. The CDR3, as DNA: TGTGCCAGCAGTTACTCCCCGGACAGGGGTTGGGGCTACACCTTC. This codes for CASSYSPDRGWGYTF.

The rearrangement joins TRBV18 to TRBJ2-7; unclear D gene. The germline gives CDR1 KGHSH, CDR2 LQKENI. The CDR3 consists of 15 residues. V lost 2 bases to trimming and J lost 0 bases, with 11 bases between them. CDR3 bases: TGTGCCAGCTCACCAAACGGAATAAACTCCTACGAGCAGTACTTC. Protein: CASSPNGINSYEQYF.

This clonotype was observed at least ten times. The genes are TRBV28 and TRBJ2-5; no reliable D call. V gave up 4 bases and J gave up 6 bases, with 6 bases separating them. Germline V gene lookup returns CDR1 MDHEN and CDR2 SYDVKM. The CDR3 spans 11 residues. The CDR3 spells CASSSMQTQYF. The CDR3 DNA follows: TGTGCCAGCAGTTCAATGCAGACCCAGTACTTC.